Listed here are 26 T cell receptor beta chains from one sample, sequenced in a study of blood T cell repertoires in COVID-19. Sequencing was performed with immunoSEQ multiplex PCR; in TCRdb, only in-frame clones are kept and a portion is missing. Among about 170,000 clones listed, about 86% were seen once. The sequencing input was peripheral blood. Source of these receptors: a woman in her seventies who had recovered from COVID-19.

This chain connects TRBV5-5 to TRBJ2-1, with a weak D call TRBD2 (6 bases). CDR1 and CDR2 from the germline V gene are SGHKS and YYEKEE (reference sequence). The CDR3 length is 15 residues. V lost 4 bases, J lost 4 bases, and 15 bases lay in between. For the CDR3, the DNA is TGTGCCAGCAGCCCCCTGATCGGGGGTTACAATGAGCAGTTCTTC. Encoded protein: CASSPLIGGYNEQFF. Complete variable domain (other parts from reference TRBV5-5 and TRBJ2-1): DAGVTQSPTHLIKTRGQQVTLRCSPISGHKSVSWYQQVLGQGPQFIFQYYEKEERGRGNFPDRFSARQFPNYSSELNVNALLLGDSALYLCASSPLIGGYNEQFFGPGTRLTVL.

The chain carries TRBV6-2 or TRBV6-3 and TRBJ2-5, with D possibly being TRBD2 (5 bases). Trimming left V 6 bases short and J 2 bases short, with 13 bases between. CDR3 size: 14 residues. Germline values: CDR1 MNHEY, CDR2 SVGEGT. In nucleotides, the CDR3 is TGTGCCAGCAGCCCCCCGAGCGGACAAGAGACCCAGTACTTC. Protein: CASSPPSGQETQYF.

The chain is built from TRBV7-8 and TRBJ1-1, with 9 bases lining up with TRBD1. Germline CDR1 is SGHVS and CDR2 is FQNEAQ. The J segment lost 4 bases and the V segment lost 5 bases, leaving 5 bases of the junction unmatched. CDR3 length equals 14 residues. The CDR3 spells CASSPGQGPTEAFF. In DNA, the CDR3 is TGTGCCAGCAGCCCGGGACAGGGTCCCACTGAAGCTTTCTTT.

The chain employs TRBV7-6 and TRBJ2-3, with D perhaps matching TRBD1 (5 bases). V lost 7 bases to trimming and J lost 0 bases, with 14 bases between them. The CDR3 is made up of 15 amino acids. In germline, CDR1 is SGHVS, CDR2 FNYEAQ. CDR3 sequence: CASTRATVSTDTQYF. CDR3 bases: TGTGCCAGCACCCGCGCGACAGTGAGCACAGATACGCAGTATTTT.

The rearrangement links TRBV7-2 to TRBJ2-5; perhaps TRBD2 as D (6 bases). Germline V gene sequence: CDR1 SGHTA, CDR2 FQGNSA. CDR3 length: 11 amino acids. Trimming removed 5 bases from V and 7 bases from J, with 8 bases in between. CDR3 sequence: CASSDGGTQYF. The CDR3 bases are TGTGCCAGCAGCGACGGGGGGACCCAGTACTTC.

The chain combines TRBV3-1 (or the pseudogene TRBV3-2) with TRBJ2-7; 10 bases are a match to TRBD2. In germline, CDR1 is LGHDT, CDR2 YNNKEL (reference sequence). The junction had 4 bases not matched to a gene; V was cut back by 1 base and J by 4 bases. This CDR3 comprises 15 residues. In nucleotides, the CDR3 is TGTGCCAGCAGCCAAGGTAGCGGGAGGAATTACGAGCAGTACTTC. Its protein product is CASSQGSGRNYEQYF.

The table lists this clone with a count of one. The gene calls are TRBV6-5 and TRBJ1-2, with D unresolved. With 6 bases removed from V and 2 bases from J, the gap between germline ends came to 13 bases. This CDR3 spans 14 amino acids. In germline, CDR1 is MNHEY, CDR2 SVGAGI. Written as DNA, the CDR3 is TGTGCCAGCAGGGAGGTGGGTGGGAACTATGGCTACACCTTC. Amino acids: CASREVGGNYGYTF.

The chain combines TRBV10-2 with TRBJ2-7; no firm D call. The length of the CDR3 is 13 residues. V was pared by 0 bases and J by 5 bases, with 8 bases between. Germline V gene lookup returns CDR1 WSHSY and CDR2 SAAADI. The DNA of the CDR3 is TGCGCCAGCAGTGAGTCGGTAGCCCACGAGCAGTACTTC. It translates to CASSESVAHEQYF.

This chain joins TRBV7-7 and TRBJ2-1, with D maybe TRBD2 (6 bases). The CDR3 spans 14 residues. CDR1 SSHAT and CDR2 FNYEAQ come from the germline V gene (reference sequence). Trimming removed 1 base at V and 9 bases at J, with 13 bases between. CDR3 sequence: CASSLGGVGGEQFF. CDR3 coding DNA: TGTGCCAGCAGCTTAGGTGGGGTGGGGGGTGAGCAGTTCTTC.

The sample holds a few counts of this clone. This rearrangement joins TRBV18 to TRBJ1-6; D is perhaps TRBD1 (5 bases). Trimming removed 2 bases from V and 5 bases from J, with 7 bases in between. Germline loops: CDR1 KGHSH, CDR2 LQKENI. CDR3 length: 14 residues. CDR3 nucleotides: TGTGCCAGCTCACCAGGGGGGGATAATTCACCCCTCCACTTT. Translated, it gives CASSPGGDNSPLHF.

This clone was detected only a few times. The genes are TRBV2 and TRBJ2-1; 11 nucleotides line up with TRBD2. CDR1 SNHLY and CDR2 FYNNEI come from the germline V gene. V was clipped by 6 bases and J by 6 bases; unmatched bases: 7. CDR3 length: 15 residues. CDR3 nucleotides: TGTGCCAGCAGGGCGGGACTAGCGGAATCCAATGAGCAGTTCTTC. Translated, it gives CASRAGLAESNEQFF.

The chain employs TRBV2 and TRBJ2-7; 11 bases align to TRBD2. Looked up from germline, CDR1 is SNHLY and CDR2 is FYNNEI. The CDR3 extends over 15 amino acids. V shed 3 bases and J 3 bases; nucleotides not matched to a gene: 4. In DNA, the CDR3 is TGTGCCAGCAGTGACACCGGGACTAGCGGCTACGAGCAGTACTTC. It yields the protein CASSDTGTSGYEQYF.

J is TRBJ2-3 and V is TRBV29-1, with unresolved D. This CDR3 contains 11 residues. CDR1 SQVTM and CDR2 ANQGSEA come from the germline V gene. V lost 6 bases to trimming and J lost 5 bases, with 9 bases between them. CDR3 in amino acids: CSVTPGDTQYF. CDR3 sequence (DNA): TGCAGCGTCACTCCGGGAGATACGCAGTATTTT.

This clone has more than one count but fewer than ten. The rearrangement links TRBV7-9 to TRBJ2-4, with D possibly TRBD2 on 5 matching bases. Germline-derived CDR1 and CDR2 are SEHNR and FQNEAQ (reference sequence). The V end lost 1 base, the J end lost 2 bases, and 6 bases lay between the germline ends. The CDR3 spans 14 residues. The CDR3 DNA sequence: TGTGCCAGCAGCTTAGGAGGGTCCAAAAACATTCAGTACTTC. This gives the protein CASSLGGSKNIQYF.

V and J are TRBV13 and TRBJ1-2; D call uncertain. The germline gives CDR1 PRHDT, CDR2 FYEKMQ (reference sequence). The CDR3 is made up of 15 amino acids. V was pared by 5 bases and J by 3 bases, with 16 bases between. CDR3 amino acids: CASSPDREDYYGYTF. In DNA, the CDR3 is TGTGCCAGCAGCCCGGACCGGGAGGACTACTATGGCTACACCTTC. The full variable domain, with the rest looked up from reference TRBV13 and TRBJ1-2, is AAGVIQSPRHLIKEKRETATLKCYPIPRHDTVYWYQQGPGQDPQFLISFYEKMQSDKGSIPDRFSAQQFSDYHSELNMSSLELGDSALYFCASSPDREDYYGYTFGSGTRLTVV.

This clone was picked up a small number of times. The chain carries TRBV2 and TRBJ2-1; 10 bases match TRBD2. The trim removed 7 bases at V and 1 base at J, leaving 7 bases unmatched. The germline gives CDR1 SNHLY, CDR2 FYNNEI. CDR3 length equals 16 residues. CDR3 sequence (DNA): TGTGCCAGCATGTGGCTAGCGGGGGCGTCCTACAATGAGCAGTTCTTC. Protein sequence: CASMWLAGASYNEQFF.

The chain combines TRBV5-1 with TRBJ2-3; D possibly corresponds to TRBD1 (5 bases). The length of the CDR3 is 16 residues. The V gene's germline CDR1 is SGHRS and CDR2 YFSETQ. V dropped 0 bases and J dropped 1 base, with 12 bases sitting between them. As DNA, the CDR3 is TGCGCCAGCAGCTTGGGACGCGGCAGGGGCACAGATACGCAGTATTTT. This sequence encodes CASSLGRGRGTDTQYF.

V usage is TRBV2 and J usage is TRBJ2-7; 9 positions agree with TRBD1. The CDR3 has 14 amino acids. With V trimmed by 6 bases and J by 3 bases, 6 bases remained unmatched. Germline CDR1 and CDR2: SNHLY and FYNNEI. CDR3 region: CASREGGQGYEQYF. The DNA for the CDR3 is TGTGCCAGCAGGGAGGGGGGACAGGGCTACGAGCAGTACTTC.

CDR3: CASSKTGSTQYF. CDR3 nucleotides: TGTGCCAGCAGTAAAACAGGGAGTACGCAGTATTTT. The rearrangement uses TRBV6-4 and TRBJ2-3; D is perhaps TRBD1 (6 bases). The CDR3 has 12 residues. V lost 5 bases to trimming and J lost 8 bases, with 11 bases between them. The germline gives CDR1 MRHNA, CDR2 SNTAGT.

The chain couples TRBV5-1 to TRBJ2-7, with 7 bases fitting TRBD1. The length of the CDR3 is 13 residues. CDR1 SGHRS and CDR2 YFSETQ come from the germline V gene. Trimming cost V 7 bases and J 4 bases; bases outside gene matches: 8. This CDR3 reads CASVREGQYEQYF. The CDR3 DNA follows: TGCGCCAGCGTTAGAGAGGGACAGTACGAGCAGTACTTC.

This chain connects TRBV27 to TRBJ2-1; 7 positions match TRBD1. The CDR3 has 15 residues. V lost 4 bases and J lost 3; bases outside the gene matches: 6. The germline V gene encodes CDR1 MNHEY and CDR2 SMNVEV (reference sequence). The DNA of the CDR3 is TGTGCCAGCAGTTCAAGGGGGCTGGACTACAATGAGCAGTTCTTC. As protein: CASSSRGLDYNEQFF.

J is TRBJ1-5 and V is TRBV6-1; a weak D match, TRBD1 (5 bases). The CDR3 is made up of 16 amino acids. The germline V gene has CDR1 MNHNS and CDR2 SASEGT. Trimming left V 4 bases short and J 10 bases short, with 23 bases between. The CDR3, as DNA: TGTGCCAGCAGTGGCGCTGGGGCGGGAAATCCCGTCCCCCAGCATTTT. Protein product: CASSGAGAGNPVPQHF.

This chain connects TRBV19 to TRBJ1-5; TRBD1 matches at 7 bases. Germline trimming cut 4 bases from V and 2 bases from J; bases unmatched to any gene: 14. Germline CDR1 LNHDA, CDR2 SQIVND (reference sequence). This CDR3 region has 18 residues. CDR3 DNA sequence: TGTGCCAGTAGTACGACCCCACGACAGGGTTGGGGCAATCAGCCCCAGCATTTT. Translated, it gives CASSTTPRQGWGNQPQHF.

This chain links TRBV29-1 with TRBJ1-5; the match to TRBD1 covers 10 bases. The germline CDR1 and CDR2 sequences are SQVTM and ANQGSEA. This CDR3 is 12 amino acids long. Losses at the gene ends were 7 bases for V and 5 bases for J; bases not matched to a gene: 2. The chain's CDR3 is CSAGQGDQPQHF. DNA of the CDR3: TGCAGCGCCGGACAGGGGGATCAGCCCCAGCATTTT.

The rearrangement uses TRBV5-6 and TRBJ1-5; D remains unclear. Trimming pared 3 bases from V and 7 bases from J, leaving 11 bases between. The CDR3 sequence is 13 residues long. Germline V lookup: CDR1 SGHDT, CDR2 YYEEEE. Here the CDR3 reads CASSWGVGQPQHF. CDR3 DNA sequence: TGTGCCAGCAGCTGGGGAGTGGGGCAGCCCCAGCATTTT.

This clone has just a few counts. The chain employs TRBV4-1 and TRBJ2-1; TRBD2 might be the D (5 bases). The CDR3 length is 17 residues. Trimming removed 0 bases from V and 7 bases from J, with 19 bases in between. From germline, CDR1 is MGHRA and CDR2 YSYEKL. The CDR3 bases are TGCGCCAGCAGCCAAGACAGCCCGGGAATTAGCGCGAATGAGCAGTTCTTC. It translates to CASSQDSPGISANEQFF.